This is a list of T cell receptor beta chains from one sample in a study of patients and donors after allogeneic stem cell transplantation. TCRdb itself ran the RT-PCR reads through MiXCR, one entry per CDR3 protein. This sample yields roughly 960,000 distinct CDR3 sequences, of which roughly 18% are seen a single time; 5% to 6.5% belongs to the top ten. Sequencing used blood, either unsorted or a sorted T cell fraction (not recorded which). The receptors derive from a human donor who was either an allogeneic HSCT recipient or a stem cell or donor lymphocyte infusion donor (not recorded which). It is not recorded whose cells these are; they may come from a transplant donor. The CDR3 runs from the conserved cysteine through the conserved F or W.

v_call	cdr3_aa
TRBV4-1	CASSQEEWTYEQYF
TRBV9	CASSVGGNTDTQYF
TRBV9	CASSVSGSENEQFF
TRBV12-3/TRBV12-4	CASSPLAGQTEAFF
TRBV20-1	CSDIYGYEQYF
TRBV12-3/TRBV12-4	CASSTPGQRTGELFF
TRBV27	CASATSGGPPDTQYF
TRBV10-3	CAISEDGGGPTDTQYF
TRBV30	CAWMGQAYTGELFF
TRBV7-2	CASSTTGSQGNQPQHF
TRBV12-3/TRBV12-4	CASSSRDILYEQYF
TRBV20-1	CSASTRLAGAYEQYF
TRBV10-3	CAVTGAENTEAFF
TRBV5-1	CASSLDRGPWRGEAFF
TRBV12-3/TRBV12-4	CASSFATEAFF
TRBV4-1	CASSQDLLGNTIYF
TRBV6-2/TRBV6-3	CACGEQYF
TRBV2	CASSGTGVGNEQFF
TRBV12-3/TRBV12-4	CASSFAGGYGYTF
TRBV25-1	CASSEGAFTRTDTQYF
TRBV20-1	CSAQQDMNTEAFF
TRBV7-2	CASSAPGLGEQYF
TRBV5-1	CASSGGDASGNTIYF
TRBV6-1	CATTTEGGGTEAFF
TRBV5-1	CASSFGTSGEYNEQFF
TRBV20-1	CSASSKNYGYTF
TRBV9	CASSVGGQREETQYF
TRBV20-1	CSARAPGLSPDTQYF
TRBV20-1	CSARSVGQETQYF
TRBV21-1	CASSKSEAARGGDGYTF
TRBV24-1	CATSDYGTGETGELFF
TRBV3-1	CASSQEEHKGQYF
TRBV12-3/TRBV12-4	CASSSDVGGYTF
TRBV10-3	CAIGQSETQYF
TRBV27	CASSLSISAAEQYF
TRBV6-2/TRBV6-3	CASSYKERGGPILYIQYF
TRBV4-1	CASSQVGTGTYEQYF
TRBV4-1	CASSQGLPTYEQYF
TRBV6-5	CASSYSGTPLSGELFF
TRBV12-3/TRBV12-4	CASSYPNRVGAFF
TRBV4-1	CASSQALQGSYEQYF
TRBV7-6	CASSLAPSGRDHAEQFF
TRBV28	CASRVQGRQETQYF
TRBV2	CASSEGTFFSYEQYF
TRBV6-2/TRBV6-3	CASSLTLTGTSGTNEQFF